This TCR beta chain appears in the sequencing data of a study of blood T cell repertoires in COVID-19. Produced via immunoSEQ multiplex PCR; TCRdb's table is partial and in-frame only. The sample has roughly 500,000 clones; approximately 90% are singletons. There are 14 residues in the CDR3. V was pared by 7 bases and J by 4 bases, with 16 bases between. CDR1 SGHTA and CDR2 FQGNSA come from the germline V gene. This clone was observed once. This TCR derives from a woman between 40 and 50 years old who had recovered from COVID-19. The chain carries TRBV7-2 and TRBJ1-1, with D possibly TRBD1 on 6 matching bases. Material for sequencing was PBMCs or T cells enriched from blood (not recorded which). Written as DNA, the CDR3 is TGTGCCAGCACCACTCGTAGGGGGGGCACTGAAGCTTTCTTT. Protein sequence: CASTTRRGGTEAFF.